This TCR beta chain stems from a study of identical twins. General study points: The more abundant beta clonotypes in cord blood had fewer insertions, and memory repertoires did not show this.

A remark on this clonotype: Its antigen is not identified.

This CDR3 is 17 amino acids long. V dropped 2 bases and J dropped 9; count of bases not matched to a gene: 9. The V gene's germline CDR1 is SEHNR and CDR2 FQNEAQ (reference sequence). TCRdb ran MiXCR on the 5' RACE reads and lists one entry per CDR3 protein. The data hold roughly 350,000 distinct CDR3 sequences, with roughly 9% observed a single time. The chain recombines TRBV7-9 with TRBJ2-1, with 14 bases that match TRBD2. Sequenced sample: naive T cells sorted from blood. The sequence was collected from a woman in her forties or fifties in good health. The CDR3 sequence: CASSLITGTSGSGEQFF. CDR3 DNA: TGTGCCAGCAGCTTAATTACCGGGACTAGCGGGAGTGGTGAGCAGTTCTTC.